This T cell receptor beta chain was captured in a study of blood T cell repertoires in COVID-19. Methods used by the authors: The authors estimated nucleated cell counts from reference gene primer amplification. Generated by immunoSEQ multiplex PCR, the TCRdb table keeps only in-frame clones and is missing some. V, J and clone size are taken as reported in that table, and D and trimming were inferred from the DNA itself. Of 190,000 or so clones listed, about 82% are singletons. The CDR3 loop spans 14 amino acids. The J segment lost 7 bases and the V segment lost 6 bases, leaving 5 bases of the junction unmatched. CDR1 and CDR2 (germline): MDHEN, SYDVKM. Symptom resolution, clearance, or two negative PCRs marked donors in Cohort 3 as recovered.

The chain links TRBV28 to TRBJ2-2, with TRBD2 matching over 10 bases. The sequencing sample was made of PBMCs or T cells enriched from blood (not recorded which). This TCR came from a woman aged 25 to 39 who had recovered from COVID-19. CDR3 coding DNA: TGTGCCAGCAGGCTAGCGGGAGTTATCGGGGAGCTGTTTTTT. Translating it yields CASRLAGVIGELFF.